This T cell receptor beta chain was found in a study of technical replicates of blood from a handful of donors. Sequenced by immunoSEQ multiplex PCR; TCRdb stores in-frame clones only, minus some. The table lists approximately 79,000 clones, 95% to 97% of them singletons. Germline V gene sequence: CDR1 SGDLS, CDR2 YYNGEE. The CDR3 is 17 residues long. V was pared by 0 bases and J by 3 bases, with 4 bases of the junction left unmatched. The sequencing input was T cells isolated from PBMCs. The source is a human donor in good health. The chain carries TRBV9 and TRBJ2-7; TRBD2 matches at 15 bases. This CDR3 reads CASSVAGLAGGNYEQYF. CDR3 DNA sequence: TGTGCCAGCAGCGTAGCAGGACTAGCGGGAGGGAACTACGAGCAGTACTTC.